In this sample, the clone carrying this TCR beta chain turned up many times. The antigen remains undetermined. The source of the sample is a study of molecular identifiers for immune sequencing clone quantification. Study conclusions and caveats: Spiked Jurkat TCR RNA equal to one cell could reportedly be picked out among 1 million or so naive cells. Clonotypes surpassing 20 RNA copies contained over 97% of effector molecules, versus under 1% in naive cells.

From germline, CDR1 is DFQATT and CDR2 SNEGSKA (reference sequence). This CDR3 spans 16 amino acids. Deletions cut 6 bases from V and 7 bases from J, with 25 bases between. Naive CD8 T cells, phenotype CD8+CD4-CCR7+CD45RA+, were sorted. Libraries of bulk TCR were made by previously described methods (with listed TCR primers). TCRdb reanalysed the PCR reads using MiXCR and keeps one entry per CDR3 protein. This table has fewer than 75,000 distinct CDR3 sequences, over 15% appearing once. The origin of this receptor is a human donor in good health. Some libraries in this study had Jurkat cell RNA spiked in. Sequencing input: naive CD8+ T cells from blood, with Jurkat cell RNA spiked in. Subset: FACS-sorted CD8+CD4-CCR7+CD45RA+ naive T cells. The rearrangement links TRBV20-1 to TRBJ1-5; tentative D call: TRBD1 (6 bases). As DNA, the CDR3 is TGCAGTGCCACAGGGACTGACGCTGGCATCCCGCAGCCCCAGCATTTT. Its translation: CSATGTDAGIPQPQHF.